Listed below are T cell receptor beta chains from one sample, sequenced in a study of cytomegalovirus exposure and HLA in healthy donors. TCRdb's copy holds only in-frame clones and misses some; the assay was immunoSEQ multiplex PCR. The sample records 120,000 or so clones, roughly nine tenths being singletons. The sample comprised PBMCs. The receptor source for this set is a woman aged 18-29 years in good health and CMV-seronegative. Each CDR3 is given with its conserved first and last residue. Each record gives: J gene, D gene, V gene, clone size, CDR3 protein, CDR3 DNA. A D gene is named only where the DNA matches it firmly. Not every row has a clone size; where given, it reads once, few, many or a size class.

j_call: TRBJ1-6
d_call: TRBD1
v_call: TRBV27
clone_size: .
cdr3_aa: CASSFGDRASPLHF
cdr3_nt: TGTGCCAGCAGTTTCGGGGACAGGGCTTCACCCCTCCACTTT

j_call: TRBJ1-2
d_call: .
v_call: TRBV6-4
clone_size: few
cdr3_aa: CASSDSLDSPNYGYTF
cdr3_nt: TGTGCCAGCAGTGACTCGTTGGACAGCCCAAACTATGGCTACACCTTC

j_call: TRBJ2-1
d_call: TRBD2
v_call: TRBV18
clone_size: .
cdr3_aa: CASSPLGPTIGRADNEQFF
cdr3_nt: TGTGCCAGCTCACCACTGGGCCCAACGATCGGGAGGGCCGACAATGAGCAGTTCTTC

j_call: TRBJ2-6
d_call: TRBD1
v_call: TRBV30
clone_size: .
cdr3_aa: CAWSDQGAWANVLTF
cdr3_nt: TGTGCCTGGAGTGACCAGGGGGCTTGGGCCAACGTCCTGACTTTC

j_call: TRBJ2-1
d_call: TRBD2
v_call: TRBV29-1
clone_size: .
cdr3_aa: CSAQRDFSYNEQFF
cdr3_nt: TGCAGCGCTCAGCGGGACTTCTCCTACAATGAGCAGTTCTTC

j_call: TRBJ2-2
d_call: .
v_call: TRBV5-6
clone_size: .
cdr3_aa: CASSKLSTFPGELFF
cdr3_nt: TGTGCCAGCAGCAAGTTATCGACATTTCCCGGGGAGCTGTTTTTT

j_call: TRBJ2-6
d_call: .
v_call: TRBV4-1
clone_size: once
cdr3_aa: CASSQDGARALPGANVLTF
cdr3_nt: TGCGCCAGCAGCCAAGATGGGGCCAGGGCCCTGCCTGGGGCCAACGTCCTGACTTTC

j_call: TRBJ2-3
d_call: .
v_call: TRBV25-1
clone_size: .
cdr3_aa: CASSGLDRGFTDTQYF
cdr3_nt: TGTGCCAGCAGTGGTCTGGATCGGGGATTCACAGATACGCAGTATTTT

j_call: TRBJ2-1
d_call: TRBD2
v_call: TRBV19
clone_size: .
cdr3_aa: CASGIAGGNEQFF
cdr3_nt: TGTGCCAGCGGTATAGCGGGAGGAAATGAGCAGTTCTTC

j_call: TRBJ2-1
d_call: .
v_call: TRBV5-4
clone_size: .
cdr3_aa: CASSWVGGSNNEQFF
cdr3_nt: TGTGCCAGCAGCTGGGTTGGGGGGAGCAACAATGAGCAGTTCTTC

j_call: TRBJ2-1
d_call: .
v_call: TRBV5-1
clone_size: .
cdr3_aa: CASSLSQGNEQFF
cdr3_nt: TGCGCCAGCAGCTTGAGTCAGGGCAATGAGCAGTTCTTC

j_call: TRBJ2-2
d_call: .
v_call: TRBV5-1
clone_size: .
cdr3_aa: CASNQAGTANTGELFF
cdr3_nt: TGCGCCAGCAACCAGGCGGGGACAGCGAACACCGGGGAGCTGTTTTTT

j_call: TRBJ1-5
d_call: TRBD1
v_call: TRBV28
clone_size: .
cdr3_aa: CASSLSTGGNQPQHF
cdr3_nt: TGTGCCAGCAGTTTATCTACAGGGGGCAACCAGCCCCAGCATTTT

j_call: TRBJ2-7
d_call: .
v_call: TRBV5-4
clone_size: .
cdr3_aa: CASSLESGAYEQYF
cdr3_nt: TGTGCCAGCAGCTTGGAGTCAGGGGCCTACGAGCAGTACTTC

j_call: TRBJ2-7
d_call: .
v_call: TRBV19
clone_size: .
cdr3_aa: CASSIRAVGYEQYF
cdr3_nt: TGTGCCAGTAGTATCAGGGCCGTAGGTTACGAGCAGTACTTC

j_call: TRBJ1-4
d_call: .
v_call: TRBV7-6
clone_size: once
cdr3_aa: CASSLVRGSNEKLFF
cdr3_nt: TGTGCCAGCAGCTTAGTCAGGGGTTCAAATGAAAAACTGTTTTTT

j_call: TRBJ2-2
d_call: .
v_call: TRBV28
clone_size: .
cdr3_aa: CASLRAGYSLSNTGELFF
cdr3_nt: TGTGCCAGCCTGAGGGCAGGATATTCACTATCTAACACCGGGGAGCTGTTTTTT

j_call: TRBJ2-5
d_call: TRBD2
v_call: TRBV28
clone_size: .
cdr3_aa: CASMGGGQETQYF
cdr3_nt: TGTGCCAGCATGGGCGGGGGGCAAGAGACCCAGTACTTC

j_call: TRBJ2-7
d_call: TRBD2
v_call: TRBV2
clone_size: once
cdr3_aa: CASSDPGLARSYEQYF
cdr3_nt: TGTGCCAGCAGTGACCCCGGACTAGCGCGTTCCTACGAGCAGTACTTC

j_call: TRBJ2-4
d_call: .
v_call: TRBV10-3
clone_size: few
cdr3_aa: CAISESGGPKNIQYF
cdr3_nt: TGTGCCATCAGTGAGTCCGGGGGGCCCAAAAACATTCAGTACTTC

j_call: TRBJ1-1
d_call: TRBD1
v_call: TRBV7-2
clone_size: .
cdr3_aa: CASSSGQGGWTEAFF
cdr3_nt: TGTGCCAGCAGCTCCGGACAGGGAGGATGGACTGAAGCTTTCTTT

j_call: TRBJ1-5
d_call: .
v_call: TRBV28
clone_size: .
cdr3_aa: CASSRLWHIGNQPQHF
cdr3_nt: TGTGCCAGCAGCCGACTTTGGCACATTGGCAATCAGCCCCAGCATTTT

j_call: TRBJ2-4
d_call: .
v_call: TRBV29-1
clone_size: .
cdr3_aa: CSVDVTDGIQYF
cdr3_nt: TGCAGCGTTGATGTCACTGATGGCATTCAGTACTTC

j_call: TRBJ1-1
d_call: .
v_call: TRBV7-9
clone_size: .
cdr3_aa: CASSTYRLADTEAFF
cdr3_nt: TGTGCCAGCAGCACCTACAGGCTGGCGGACACTGAAGCTTTCTTT

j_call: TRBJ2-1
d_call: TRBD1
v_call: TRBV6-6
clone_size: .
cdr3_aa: CASSTSGTGVNNEQFF
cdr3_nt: TGTGCCAGCAGTACTTCCGGGACAGGTGTCAACAATGAGCAGTTCTTC

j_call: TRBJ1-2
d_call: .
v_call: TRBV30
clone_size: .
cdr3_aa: CAWSEGGKGNYGYTF
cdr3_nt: TGTGCCTGGAGTGAGGGAGGAAAAGGAAACTATGGCTACACCTTC

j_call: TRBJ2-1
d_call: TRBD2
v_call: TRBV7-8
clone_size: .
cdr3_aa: CASSLGTSGDNRGYNEQFF
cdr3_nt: TGTGCCAGCAGCTTAGGAACTAGCGGGGACAATAGGGGTTACAATGAGCAGTTCTTC

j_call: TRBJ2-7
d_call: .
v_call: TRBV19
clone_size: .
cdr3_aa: CASSLDSSYEQYF
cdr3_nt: TGTGCCAGTAGCTTAGACAGCTCCTACGAGCAGTACTTC

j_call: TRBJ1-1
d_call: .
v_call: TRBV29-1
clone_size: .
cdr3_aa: CSVDQEAFF
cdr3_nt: TGCAGCGTTGACCAGGAAGCTTTCTTT

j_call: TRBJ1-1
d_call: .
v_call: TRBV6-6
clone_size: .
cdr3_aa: CASSMQGTEAFF
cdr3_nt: TGTGCCAGCAGTATGCAGGGGACCGAAGCTTTCTTT

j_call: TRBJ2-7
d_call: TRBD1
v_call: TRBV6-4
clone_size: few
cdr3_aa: CASGGQVGTGHPEQYF
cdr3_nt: TGTGCCAGCGGCGGTCAGGTGGGGACAGGGCATCCCGAGCAGTACTTC

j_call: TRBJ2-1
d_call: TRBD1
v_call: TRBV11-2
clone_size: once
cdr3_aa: CASSLRATGQGHNEQFF
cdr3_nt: TGTGCCAGCAGCTTAAGAGCGACGGGACAGGGACACAATGAGCAGTTCTTC

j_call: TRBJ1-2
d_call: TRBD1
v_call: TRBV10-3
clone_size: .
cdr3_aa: CAISGDTGGDGYTF
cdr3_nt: TGTGCCATCAGCGGGGATACAGGGGGCGATGGCTACACCTTC

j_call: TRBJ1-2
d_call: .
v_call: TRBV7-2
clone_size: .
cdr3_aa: CASSRLRESGYTF
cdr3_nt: TGTGCCAGCAGCCGATTACGGGAATCTGGCTACACCTTC

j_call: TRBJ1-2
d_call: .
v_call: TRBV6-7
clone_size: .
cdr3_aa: CASSYRPGKNYGYTF
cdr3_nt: TGTGCCAGCAGTTACAGGCCCGGGAAGAACTATGGCTACACCTTC

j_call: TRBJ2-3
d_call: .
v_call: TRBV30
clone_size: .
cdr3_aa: CAWSRLVRDTQYF
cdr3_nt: TGTGCCTGGAGTCGCCTAGTTAGAGATACGCAGTATTTT

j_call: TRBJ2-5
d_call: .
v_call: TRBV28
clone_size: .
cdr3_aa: CASSLSGGAQETQYF
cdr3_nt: TGTGCCAGCAGTTTAAGTGGTGGGGCTCAAGAGACCCAGTACTTC